These 6 T cell receptor beta chains were sequenced from one sample in a study of response to subunit inactivated influenza vaccine. TCRdb redid the calling of the RT-PCR reads with MiXCR, one entry per CDR3 protein. The repertoire has more than 150,000 distinct CDR3 sequences, approximately 12% of them found once; the top ten carry roughly 33%. The input for sequencing was CD8+ T cells sorted from PBMCs, taken 23 months after vaccination. These receptors all stem from a man aged 50-75 years who received an inactivated influenza vaccine.

This clonotype was seen many times. The gene calls are TRBV9 and TRBJ2-7; the match to TRBD2 covers 7 bases. The trim removed 2 bases at V and 2 bases at J, leaving 7 bases unmatched. Germline V gives CDR1 SGDLS, CDR2 YYNGEE. The CDR3 totals 15 residues. CDR3 sequence: CASSVGTGGPYEQYF. CDR3 DNA sequence: TGTGCCAGCAGCGTGGGAACGGGAGGCCCCTACGAGCAGTACTTC.

This clonotype occurred many times. This chain joins TRBV4-2 and TRBJ2-1; tentative D call: TRBD2 (5 bases). CDR3 size: 19 residues. Deletions cut 0 bases from V and 0 bases from J, with 18 bases between. The V gene's germline CDR1 is LGHNA and CDR2 YNFKEQ. CDR3 sequence: CASSQDDGTTGSSYNEQFF. DNA of the CDR3: TGTGCCAGCAGCCAAGACGACGGAACGACGGGGAGCTCCTACAATGAGCAGTTCTTC.

The chain is built from TRBV9 and TRBJ2-3; no firm D call. This CDR3 comprises 13 residues. Trimming removed 0 bases at V and 5 bases at J, with 7 bases between. Germline V gene lookup returns CDR1 SGDLS and CDR2 YYNGEE. The CDR3 coding sequence is TGTGCCAGCAGCGTAGGTTCGGTAGATACGCAGTATTTT. Encoded protein: CASSVGSVDTQYF.

The chain uses TRBV4-3 and TRBJ1-1; D is uncertain. CDR3 length equals 13 residues. Germline CDR1 and CDR2: LGHNA and YSLEER. Between the trimmed V and J ends, which lost 3 bases and 6 bases, there was a span of 11 bases. CDR3 sequence (DNA): TGCGCCAGCAGCCAGATCCCTCGCTCTGAAGCTTTCTTT. Its translation: CASSQIPRSEAFF.

The sample holds a few counts of this clonotype. The genes are TRBV6-2 or TRBV6-3 and TRBJ2-7, with D unresolved. The CDR3 has 12 residues. Germline assignment: CDR1 MNHEY and CDR2 SVGEGT. V lost 2 bases and J 4 bases, leaving 6 bases between the germline ends. CDR3: CASSYKVYEQYF. The CDR3 coding sequence is TGTGCCAGCAGTTACAAGGTTTACGAGCAGTACTTC.

V usage is TRBV7-8 and J usage is TRBJ2-1, with a tentative D call TRBD2 (6 bases). Germline CDR1 reads SGHVS; CDR2 reads FQNEAQ. The CDR3 contains 15 residues. Between the trimmed V and J ends, which lost 2 bases and 5 bases, there was a span of 13 bases. CDR3 sequence: CASSLSAGLDNEQFF. CDR3 sequence (DNA): TGTGCCAGCAGCTTATCGGCGGGGCTGGACAATGAGCAGTTCTTC.